Reported below is one TCR beta chain. The antigen remains unidentified. The germline V gene encodes CDR1 MDHEN and CDR2 SYDVKM. V gave up 8 bases and J gave up 5 bases, with 15 bases separating them. The CDR3 covers 13 residues. The data originate from a study of OX40 agonist ivuxolimab in advanced cancers. Study as a whole: Cancers in dose escalation were hepatocellular, melanoma, renal cell and head and neck. Age averaged around 59 years (range about 23 to 80), and around 78% were male.

At baseline, cycle 4 day 1, and cycle 7 day 1, blood was sampled. The study's findings and limits: Clonal expansion from baseline to week 6 occurred in both CD4+ and CD8+ T cells.

Only in-frame clones appear in the TCRdb table, and some are missing; sequencing was by immunoSEQ multiplex PCR. There are roughly 110,000 clones in the sample; roughly nine tenths occur only once, and approximately 0.52% lies in the top ten. This clonotype originated in an adult with an advanced solid tumor such as melanoma, head and neck, liver or kidney cancer. The chain is built from TRBV28 and TRBJ2-5, with D hard to call. The specimen comprised CD4+ or CD8+ T cells sorted from blood, sampled in a trial of the OX40 agonist ivuxolimab. The CDR3 loop is CASRPVARETQYF. The CDR3, as DNA: TGTGCCAGCCGGCCCGTGGCACGGGAGACCCAGTACTTC.